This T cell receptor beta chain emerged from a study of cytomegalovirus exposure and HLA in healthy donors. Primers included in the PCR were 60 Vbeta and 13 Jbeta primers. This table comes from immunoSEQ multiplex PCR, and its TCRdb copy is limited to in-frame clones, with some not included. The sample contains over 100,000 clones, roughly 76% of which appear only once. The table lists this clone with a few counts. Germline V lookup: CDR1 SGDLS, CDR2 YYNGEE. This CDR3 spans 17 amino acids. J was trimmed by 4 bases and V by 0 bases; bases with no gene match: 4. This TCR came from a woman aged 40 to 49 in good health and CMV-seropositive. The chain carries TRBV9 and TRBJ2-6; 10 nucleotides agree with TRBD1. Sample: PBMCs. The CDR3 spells CASSVGQGAPGANVLTF. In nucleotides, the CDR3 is TGTGCCAGCAGCGTAGGACAGGGGGCGCCGGGGGCCAACGTCCTGACTTTC.